This TCR beta chain was identified during a study of blood T cell repertoires in COVID-19. Overall study: Collection of acute and convalescent COVID-19 samples took place in the United States, Italy and Spain. Nucleic acid was either cDNA or gDNA, and it came from T cells, B-cell-depleted T cells, or PBMCs.

V gave up 4 bases and J gave up 11 bases; unmatched junction bases: 1. This CDR3 is built from 11 residues. Sequenced by immunoSEQ multiplex PCR; TCRdb stores in-frame clones only, minus some. Among hundreds of thousands of clones listed, 80% to 90% were seen once. A few counts support this clone. The sequence was obtained from a woman between 25 and 40 years old with active or convalescent COVID-19. This chain uses TRBV12-3 or TRBV12-4 with TRBJ1-5; TRBD1 matches at 8 bases. The sample taken for sequencing was peripheral blood. The CDR3 reads CASSSGGTQHF. As DNA, the CDR3 is TGTGCCAGCAGTTCAGGGGGCACCCAGCATTTT.